This T cell receptor beta chain emerged from a study of blood T cell repertoires in COVID-19 (dated by TCRdb to about 2020). The study in broad terms: Samples from collaborators originated in the United States, Italy and Spain and spanned both the acute and convalescent phases of COVID-19. The samples were drawn from the first 160 participants of the ongoing ImmuneRACE study and from 1,254 subjects provided by 6 global collaborators. Where HLA class I and class II types were available, the types were taken from metadata supplied by the sample provider, not from assay-based typing. The dataset comprised deeply sampled blood TCRbeta repertoires from subjects exposed to, actively infected with, or recovered from COVID-19. The repertoires were released in a freely available public database meant as a resource for research on the immune response to SARS-CoV-2. The sample metadata nearly always contained a de-identified subject ID, COVID-19 status, age in years and sex. The prospective study material was composed of cDNA or gDNA derived from T cells, B-cell-depleted T cells, or PBMCs. Overall results and qualifications from the work: How much clinical and demographic metadata was included differed by source and by participant, and the metadata was provided uncurated.

As to this clone: What this receptor recognizes is not known. No quality values exist for individual bases; no much larger clone is one base distant.

TCRbeta CDR3 regions were amplified from genomic DNA by means of the immunoSEQ Assay, a bias-controlled multiplex PCR. The authors' analysis ran thus. Within the assay, amplification of reference gene primers was used to estimate how many nucleated cells each sample contained. To quantify the absolute abundance of each unique TCRbeta CDR3 rearrangement, sequence reads were collapsed and filtered. For each sample, productive Simpson clonality was calculated as the square root of Simpson's diversity index across productive rearrangements. TCRdb mirrors the immuneACCESS table, restricted to in-frame sequences. Some clones are absent from its copies; in checked studies, under half trace to an unresolved V gene, and the reason for the others is unknown. The V and J calls and clone size come from that table; D and trimming were worked out from the DNA. This sample holds about 170,000 clones; over 65% were observed only once. 3% of the sample comes from the top ten.

Each collaborating institution followed its own protocols to collect whole blood in K2EDTA tubes. For TCRbeta analysis, collaborators shipped samples in one of three forms: frozen whole blood, isolated PBMCs, or DNA extracted from either of those sample types. CDR1 KGHSH and CDR2 LQKENI were looked up in the germline V gene. Trimming removed 3 bases from V and 4 bases from J; the gene matches leave 2 bases unexplained. Its CDR3 holds 14 amino acids, cysteine through phenylalanine. Of the read, only the CDR3 DNA is kept; its 42 bases are in frame from base 1. The rearranged segments are TRBV18 and TRBJ2-2, and 7 bases in between align with TRBD1. The source material was peripheral blood. This TCR was sampled from a woman over 75 with acute or convalescent COVID-19. Read as DNA, the sequence is TGTGCCAGCTCACCGACAGGGAGCACCGGGGAGCTGTTTTTT. Its amino acids are CASSPTGSTGELFF.